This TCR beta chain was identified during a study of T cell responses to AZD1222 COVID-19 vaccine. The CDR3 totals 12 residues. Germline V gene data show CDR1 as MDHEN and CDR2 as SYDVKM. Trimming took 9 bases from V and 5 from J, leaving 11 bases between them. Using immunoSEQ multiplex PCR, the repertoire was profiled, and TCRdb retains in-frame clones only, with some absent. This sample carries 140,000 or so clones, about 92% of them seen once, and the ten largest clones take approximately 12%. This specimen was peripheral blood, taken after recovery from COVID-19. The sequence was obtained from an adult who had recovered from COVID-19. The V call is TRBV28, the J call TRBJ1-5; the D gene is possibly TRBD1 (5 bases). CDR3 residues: CASGDGHQPQHF. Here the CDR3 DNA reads TGTGCCAGTGGGGACGGCCATCAGCCCCAGCATTTT.